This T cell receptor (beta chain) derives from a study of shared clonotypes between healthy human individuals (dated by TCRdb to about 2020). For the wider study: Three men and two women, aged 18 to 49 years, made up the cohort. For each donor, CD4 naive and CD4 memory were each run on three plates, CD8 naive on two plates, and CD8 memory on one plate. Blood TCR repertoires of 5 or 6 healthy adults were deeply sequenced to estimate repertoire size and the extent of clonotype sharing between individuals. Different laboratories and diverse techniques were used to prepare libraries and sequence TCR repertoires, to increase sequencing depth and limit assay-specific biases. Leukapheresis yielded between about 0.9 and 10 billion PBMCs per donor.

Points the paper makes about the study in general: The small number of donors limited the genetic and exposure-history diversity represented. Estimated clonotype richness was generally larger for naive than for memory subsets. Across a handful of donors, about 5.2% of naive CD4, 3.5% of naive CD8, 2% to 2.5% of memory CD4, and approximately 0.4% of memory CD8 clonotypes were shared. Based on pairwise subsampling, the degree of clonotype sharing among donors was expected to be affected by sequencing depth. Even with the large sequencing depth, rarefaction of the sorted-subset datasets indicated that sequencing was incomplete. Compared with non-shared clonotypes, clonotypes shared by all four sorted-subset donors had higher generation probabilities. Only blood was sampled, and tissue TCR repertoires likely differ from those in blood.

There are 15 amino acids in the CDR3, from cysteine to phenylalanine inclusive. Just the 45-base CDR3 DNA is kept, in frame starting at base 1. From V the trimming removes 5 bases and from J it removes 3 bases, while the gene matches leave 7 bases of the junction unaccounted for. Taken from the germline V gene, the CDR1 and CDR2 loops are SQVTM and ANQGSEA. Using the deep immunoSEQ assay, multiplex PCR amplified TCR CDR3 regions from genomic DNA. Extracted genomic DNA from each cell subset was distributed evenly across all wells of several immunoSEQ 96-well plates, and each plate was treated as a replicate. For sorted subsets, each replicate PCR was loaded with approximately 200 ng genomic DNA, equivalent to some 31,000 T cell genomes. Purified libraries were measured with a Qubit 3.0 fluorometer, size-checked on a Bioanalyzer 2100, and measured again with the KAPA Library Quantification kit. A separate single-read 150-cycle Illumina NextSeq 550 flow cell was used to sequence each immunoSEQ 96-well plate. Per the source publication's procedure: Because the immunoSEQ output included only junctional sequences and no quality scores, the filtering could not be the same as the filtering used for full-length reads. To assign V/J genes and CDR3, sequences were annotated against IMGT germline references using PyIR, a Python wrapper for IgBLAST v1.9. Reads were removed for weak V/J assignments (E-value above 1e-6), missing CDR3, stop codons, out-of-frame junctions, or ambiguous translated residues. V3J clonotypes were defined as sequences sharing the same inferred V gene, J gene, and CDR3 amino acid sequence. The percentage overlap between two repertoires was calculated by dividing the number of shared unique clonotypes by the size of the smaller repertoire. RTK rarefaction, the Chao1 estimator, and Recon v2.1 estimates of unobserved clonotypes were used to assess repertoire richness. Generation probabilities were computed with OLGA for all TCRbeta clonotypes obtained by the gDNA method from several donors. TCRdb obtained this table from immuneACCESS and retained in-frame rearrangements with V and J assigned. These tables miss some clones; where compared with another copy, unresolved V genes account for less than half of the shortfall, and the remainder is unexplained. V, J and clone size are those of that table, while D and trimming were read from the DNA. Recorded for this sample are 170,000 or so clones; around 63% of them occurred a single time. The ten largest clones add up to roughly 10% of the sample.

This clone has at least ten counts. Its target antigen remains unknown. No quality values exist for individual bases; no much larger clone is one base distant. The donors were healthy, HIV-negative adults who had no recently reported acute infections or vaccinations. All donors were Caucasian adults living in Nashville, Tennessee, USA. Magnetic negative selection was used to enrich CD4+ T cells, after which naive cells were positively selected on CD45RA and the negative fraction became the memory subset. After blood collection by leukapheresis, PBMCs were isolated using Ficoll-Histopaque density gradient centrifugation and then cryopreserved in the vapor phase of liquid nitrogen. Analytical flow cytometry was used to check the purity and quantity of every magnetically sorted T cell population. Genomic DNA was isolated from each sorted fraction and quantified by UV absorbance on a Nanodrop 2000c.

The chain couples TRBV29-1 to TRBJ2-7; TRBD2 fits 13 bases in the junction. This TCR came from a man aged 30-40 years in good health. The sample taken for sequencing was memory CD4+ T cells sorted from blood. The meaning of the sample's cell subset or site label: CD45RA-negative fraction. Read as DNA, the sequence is TGCAGCGTTCGACTGGGACTAGCGGGGATCTACGAGCAGTACTTC. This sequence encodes CSVRLGLAGIYEQYF.